The T cell receptor beta chain described here comes from a study of metastatic and nonmetastatic thyroid tumors. The CDR3 runs to 15 residues. CDR1 is SGDLS and CDR2 is YYNGEE in the germline V gene. The V end was cut by 4 bases, the J end by 4 bases, with 15 bases between. MiXCR re-clonotyped the PCR reads for TCRdb. The sample records 45,000 or so clones, less than 5% being singletons. This clone was observed many times. None of the patients had undergone any treatment ahead of thyroid surgery. This chain joins TRBV9 and TRBJ2-1; TRBD2 is a possible D gene (6 bases). This receptor was taken from a female donor with papillary thyroid cancer or a benign thyroid nodule (not recorded which). Some clones in this sample may be carry-over from other donors' samples. The specimen sequenced was blood. This CDR3 reads CASSPRRGFYNEQFF. As DNA, the CDR3 is TGTGCCAGCAGCCCCAGGCGGGGTTTTTACAATGAGCAGTTCTTC.